This TCR beta chain was sequenced in a study of PD-1 blockade in classical Hodgkin lymphoma. Study observations and caveats: Baseline TCR diversity was reportedly lower in newly diagnosed patients than in healthy donors. It was reported as lower still in relapsed/refractory patients. Repertoire differences lack defined causes, possibly disease activity or prior therapy.

Time point of the sample: newly diagnosed, previously untreated cHL patient sample. Comparison used PBMCs from newly diagnosed, untreated classical Hodgkin lymphoma. Comments on this clone: Its antigen is unidentified.

The CDR3 is 13 amino acids. Germline CDR1 MDHEN, CDR2 SYDVKM. After removal of 3 bases from V and 6 bases from J, the junction contained 4 bases not matched to a gene. The table came from immunoSEQ multiplex PCR; TCRdb's copy has only in-frame clones and leaves some out. The data contain tens of thousands of clones, approximately 91% of them singletons. The clonotype comes from a human donor with classical Hodgkin lymphoma. The chain links TRBV28 to TRBJ1-2; 7 nucleotides align to TRBD1. Sequencing used peripheral blood mononuclear cells (PBMCs). The CDR3 DNA reads TGTGCCAGCAGTTTTGAGGGGGCGGATGGCTACACCTTC. This sequence encodes CASSFEGADGYTF.